Following are 27 T cell receptor beta chains from one sample sequenced in a study of blood T cell repertoires in COVID-19. TCRdb's copy holds only in-frame clones and misses some; the assay was immunoSEQ multiplex PCR. The repertoire holds fewer than 500,000 clones, with approximately 90% as singletons. Sequenced: PBMCs or T cells enriched from blood (not recorded which). These receptors were taken from a woman under 30 who had recovered from COVID-19.

The chain links TRBV18 to TRBJ2-2; a possible D gene is TRBD1 (5 bases). The ends were cut back, 1 base at V and 0 bases at J, with 9 bases in the middle. In germline, CDR1 is KGHSH, CDR2 LQKENI. CDR3 size: 16 residues. The CDR3 nucleotides are TGTGCCAGCTCACCACGGGGCCACCCGAACACCGGGGAGCTGTTTTTT. It translates to CASSPRGHPNTGELFF.

The chain carries TRBV5-1 and TRBJ2-5, with D possibly matching TRBD1 (5 bases). The length of the CDR3 is 14 residues. Per germline, CDR1 SGHRS and CDR2 YFSETQ. V was cut by 0 bases and J by 4 bases, with 10 bases left in between. This chain's CDR3 is CASSLEGVGETQYF. As DNA, the CDR3 is TGCGCCAGCAGCTTGGAAGGGGTGGGAGAGACCCAGTACTTC.

The rearrangement uses TRBV7-2 and TRBJ2-3, with a tentative D call TRBD2 (7 bases). The CDR3 totals 14 residues. Trimming took off 4 bases at V and 3 bases at J, with 11 bases between the two ends. Germline V gene data show CDR1 as SGHTA and CDR2 as FQGNSA. This chain's CDR3 is CASSWGGATDTQYF. The CDR3, as DNA: TGTGCCAGCAGCTGGGGGGGGGCGACAGATACGCAGTATTTT. The full variable domain, completed using reference TRBV7-2 and TRBJ2-3, is GAGVSQSPSNKVTEKGKDVELRCDPISGHTALYWYRQSLGQGLEFLIYFQGNSAPDKSGLPSDRFSAERTGGSVSTLTIQRTQQEDSAVYLCASSWGGATDTQYFGPGTRLTVL.

The CDR3 bases are TGTGCCAGCAGCCCCCAAGGGAGGCGGTACGAGCAGTACTTC. As protein: CASSPQGRRYEQYF. The chain uses TRBV28 and TRBJ2-7; tentatively, D is TRBD2 (6 bases). Germline V lookup: CDR1 MDHEN, CDR2 SYDVKM. V lost 6 bases and J 4 bases, leaving 16 bases between the germline ends. CDR3 length: 14 amino acids.

The chain links TRBV7-2 to TRBJ2-1; the match to TRBD2 covers 8 bases. CDR1 is SGHTA, CDR2 FQGNSA, per germline. Germline trimming cut 2 bases from V and 10 bases from J; bases unmatched to any gene: 7. The CDR3 sequence is 14 residues long. The CDR3 is CASSLSGGGLEQFF. DNA of the CDR3: TGTGCCAGCAGCTTATCGGGGGGGGGCCTGGAGCAGTTCTTC.

V gene TRBV7-9 combines with J gene TRBJ1-5; D not certain. Germline CDR1 is SEHNR and CDR2 is FQNEAQ (reference sequence). Trimming shortened V by 1 base and J by 6 bases, and 13 bases separated the two germline ends. The CDR3 runs to 15 residues. The CDR3 sequence is CASSLDGKAGQPQHF. DNA of the CDR3: TGTGCCAGCAGCTTAGACGGTAAAGCAGGTCAGCCCCAGCATTTT.

The rearrangement uses TRBV10-1 and TRBJ1-1, with TRBD1 as a possible D gene (5 bases). CDR1 and CDR2 from the germline V gene are WNHNN and SYGVQD (reference sequence). V was shortened by 6 bases and J by 0 bases, with 14 bases between the two germline ends. CDR3 length: 15 residues. DNA of the CDR3: TGCGCCAGCAGCGACAGACCGAACATGAACACTGAAGCTTTCTTT. It yields the protein CASSDRPNMNTEAFF.

The table lists this clone with a few counts. The V call is TRBV5-4, the J call TRBJ1-1; a possible D gene is TRBD1 (5 bases). V lost 3 bases to trimming and J lost 3 bases, with 18 bases between them. The CDR3 is made up of 16 amino acids. Germline V gene data show CDR1 as SGHNT and CDR2 as YYREEE (reference sequence). This CDR3 reads CASSSLTQGFHTEAFF. The DNA for the CDR3 is TGTGCCAGCAGCTCTCTCACCCAGGGCTTCCACACTGAAGCTTTCTTT.

This clone appeared once. V and J are TRBV9 and TRBJ1-1; D perhaps matches TRBD1 (5 bases). Germline V gene data show CDR1 as SGDLS and CDR2 as YYNGEE. The CDR3 length is 14 residues. The V end lost 0 bases, the J end lost 2 bases, and 8 bases lay between the germline ends. Written as DNA, the CDR3 is TGTGCCAGCAGCGTAGGGGGCACTAACACTGAAGCTTTCTTT. Protein: CASSVGGTNTEAFF.

This chain links TRBV3-1 (or the pseudogene TRBV3-2) with TRBJ2-5; 8 nucleotides agree with TRBD2. The CDR3 runs to 18 residues. The germline gives CDR1 LGHDT, CDR2 YNNKEL (reference sequence). V was pared by 3 bases and J by 3 bases, with 15 bases of the junction left unmatched. The CDR3: CASSQWVTSEDGEETQYF. DNA for the CDR3: TGTGCCAGCAGCCAGTGGGTGACTAGCGAGGATGGGGAAGAGACCCAGTACTTC.

V gene TRBV7-9 combines with J gene TRBJ2-2; D not resolved. V gave up 6 bases and J gave up 5 bases, with 19 bases separating them. The CDR3 sequence is 16 residues long. Per the germline V gene, CDR1 is SEHNR and CDR2 is FQNEAQ (reference sequence). The DNA of the CDR3 is TGTGCCAGCAGTTATCCCTCCGGTTTGTGGACCGGGGAGCTGTTTTTT. This encodes CASSYPSGLWTGELFF.

V usage is TRBV6-5 and J usage is TRBJ1-5; maybe TRBD1 (6 bases). Germline loops: CDR1 MNHEY, CDR2 SVGAGI. The V end was cut by 5 bases, the J end by 6 bases, with 14 bases between. The CDR3 length is 14 residues. The CDR3 sequence: CASSPGTNTQPQHF. DNA of the CDR3: TGTGCCAGCAGTCCCGGGACAAACACTCAGCCCCAGCATTTT.

This clone was seen a handful of times. The chain links TRBV9 to TRBJ1-5, with 8 bases that match TRBD1. Germline lookup yields CDR1 SGDLS and CDR2 YYNGEE. This CDR3 has 14 amino acids. Losses at the gene ends were 3 bases for V and 9 bases for J; bases not matched to a gene: 8. The CDR3 DNA reads TGTGCCAGCAGCGCACCCAGGGGGCCGAGGCCCCAGCATTTT. Protein product: CASSAPRGPRPQHF. Looking up the rest from reference TRBV9 and TRBJ1-5 gives the full variable domain: DSGVTQTPKHLITATGQRVTLRCSPRSGDLSVYWYQQSLDQGLQFLIQYYNGEERAKGNILERFSAQQFPDLHSELNLSSLELGDSALYFCASSAPRGPRPQHFGDGTRLSIL.

This clone was observed a single time. V usage is TRBV6-5 and J usage is TRBJ1-1, with a possible D match to TRBD1 (6 bases). Trimming removed 6 bases from V and 5 bases from J, with 13 bases in between. Germline values: CDR1 MNHEY, CDR2 SVGAGI. There are 13 residues in the CDR3. CDR3 residues: CASSRDRRTEAFF. The CDR3 coding sequence is TGTGCCAGCAGCCGCGACAGGAGGACTGAAGCTTTCTTT.

The chain employs TRBV15 and TRBJ1-6, with D tentatively TRBD1 (5 bases). Germline V gene sequence: CDR1 LNHNV, CDR2 YYDKDF (reference sequence). Trimming stripped 5 bases from V and 8 bases from J, with 10 bases between. This CDR3 is 13 amino acids long. CDR3 sequence reads: CATSGARDSPLHF. DNA of the CDR3: TGTGCCACCAGCGGGGCACGGGATTCACCCCTCCACTTT.

This chain links TRBV4-1 with TRBJ2-7; possibly TRBD1 for D (5 bases). In germline, CDR1 is MGHRA, CDR2 YSYEKL. V was pared by 4 bases and J by 5 bases, with 15 bases between. The CDR3 extends over 14 amino acids. CDR3 region: CASSPQISGNEQYF. As DNA, the CDR3 is TGCGCCAGCAGCCCTCAGATCTCAGGGAACGAGCAGTACTTC.

The rearrangement uses TRBV27 and TRBJ1-4, with 8 positions matching TRBD1. The CDR3 is 13 residues long. The junction had 3 bases not matched to a gene; V was cut back by 8 bases and J by 4 bases. Per the germline V gene, CDR1 is MNHEY and CDR2 is SMNVEV (reference sequence). CDR3 DNA sequence: TGTGCCAGCTCGGGACAGGTTAATGAAAAACTGTTTTTT. Protein sequence: CASSGQVNEKLFF.

Concerning this clone itself: The junction departs from the called germline gene at one end, perhaps through a read error. The chain has TRBV11-2 and TRBJ1-1; perhaps TRBD1 as D (5 bases). The length of the CDR3 is 13 residues. Germline lookup yields CDR1 SGHAT and CDR2 FQNNGV. The CDR3: CASSVDRNTEAFF. CDR3 sequence (DNA): TGTGCCAGCAGCGTAGACAGGAACACTGAAGCTTTCTTT. Complete variable domain (other parts from reference TRBV11-2 and TRBJ1-1): EAGVAQSPRYKIIEKRQSVAFWCNPISGHATLYWYQQILGQGPKLLIQFQNNGVVDDSQLPKDRFSAERLKGVDSTLKIQPAKLEDSAVYLCASSVDRNTEAFFGQGTRLTVV.

The chain uses TRBV2 and TRBJ1-1; 10 nucleotides agree with TRBD1. From germline, CDR1 is SNHLY and CDR2 FYNNEI. This CDR3 spans 16 amino acids. V lost 0 bases, J lost 3 bases, and 4 bases stayed unmatched. CDR3 bases: TGTGCCAGCAGTGAAGCGACAGGGGGCGCGCACACTGAAGCTTTCTTT. Translating it yields CASSEATGGAHTEAFF. Combining the CDR3 with reference TRBV2 and TRBJ1-1 gives the whole variable domain EPEVTQTPSHQVTQMGQEVILRCVPISNHLYFYWYRQILGQKVEFLVSFYNNEISEKSEIFDDQFSVERPDGSNFTLKIRSTKLEDSAMYFCASSEATGGAHTEAFFGQGTRLTVV.

The chain recombines TRBV7-9 with TRBJ2-2; D gene uncertain. Per the germline V gene, CDR1 is SEHNR and CDR2 is FQNEAQ (reference sequence). Trimming left V 2 bases short and J 4 bases short, with 5 bases between. The CDR3 covers 13 residues. CDR3 DNA sequence: TGTGCCAGCAGCTTAAGCCCCACCGGGGAGCTGTTTTTT. This gives the protein CASSLSPTGELFF.

J is TRBJ2-7 and V is TRBV7-9; D gene ambiguous. This CDR3 spans 12 amino acids. The V end lost 10 bases, the J end lost 2 bases, and 12 bases lay between the germline ends. CDR1 is SEHNR, CDR2 FQNEAQ, per germline (reference sequence). The CDR3 region is CANTTATYEQYF. The CDR3 nucleotides are TGTGCCAACACTACAGCTACCTACGAGCAGTACTTC.

The chain employs TRBV5-1 and TRBJ1-4; TRBD1 agrees at 7 bases. The CDR3 runs 15 residues. Germline V CDR1 and CDR2: SGHRS, YFSETQ. V shed 1 base, J shed 8 bases, and the junction held 8 bases outside the gene matches. DNA for the CDR3: TGCGCCAGCAGCTTGAGGTCAGGGGGAATGGAAAAACTGTTTTTT. Residues: CASSLRSGGMEKLFF.

The gene calls are TRBV6-5 and TRBJ1-3; D uncertain. Deletions cut 7 bases from V and 0 bases from J, with 13 bases between. Germline CDR1 and CDR2: MNHEY and SVGAGI. The CDR3 runs to 15 residues. In DNA form, the CDR3 reads TGTGCCAGCATAGAGCCGGGGAACTCTGGAAACACCATATATTTT. As protein: CASIEPGNSGNTIYF.

The V call is TRBV7-2, the J call TRBJ1-6; D gene uncertain. There are 14 residues in the CDR3. CDR1 and CDR2 (germline): SGHTA, FQGNSA. Trimming pared 3 bases from V and 7 bases from J, leaving 10 bases between. The CDR3 coding sequence is TGTGCCAGCAGCTTTGAGACTCCCAATTCACCCCTCCACTTT. The encoded protein is CASSFETPNSPLHF.

The table lists this clone with a count of one. CDR3 nucleotides: TGTGCCAGCAGGAGGACTAGAGACGGGGAGCAGTACTTC. Amino acids: CASRRTRDGEQYF. The chain recombines TRBV6-5 with TRBJ2-7, with 7 bases identical to TRBD2. This CDR3 is built from 13 residues. The germline V gene has CDR1 MNHEY and CDR2 SVGAGI. Trimming cost V 6 bases and J 7 bases; bases outside gene matches: 9.

The chain carries TRBV28 and TRBJ2-7; 9 positions agree with TRBD1. The germline gives CDR1 MDHEN, CDR2 SYDVKM. V shed 6 bases and J 3 bases; nucleotides not matched to a gene: 9. CDR3 length: 15 amino acids. CDR3 sequence (DNA): TGTGCCAGCAGCCCTACCGGACAGGGGATCTACGAGCAGTACTTC. The encoded protein is CASSPTGQGIYEQYF.

The chain links TRBV30 to TRBJ1-2, with D possibly TRBD1 on 6 matching bases. In germline, CDR1 is GTSNPN, CDR2 SVGIG (reference sequence). V dropped 0 bases and J dropped 4 bases, with 9 bases sitting between them. This CDR3 has 13 residues. The CDR3 region is CAWSVEQGYGYTF. In DNA, the CDR3 is TGTGCCTGGAGTGTTGAACAGGGCTATGGCTACACCTTC.